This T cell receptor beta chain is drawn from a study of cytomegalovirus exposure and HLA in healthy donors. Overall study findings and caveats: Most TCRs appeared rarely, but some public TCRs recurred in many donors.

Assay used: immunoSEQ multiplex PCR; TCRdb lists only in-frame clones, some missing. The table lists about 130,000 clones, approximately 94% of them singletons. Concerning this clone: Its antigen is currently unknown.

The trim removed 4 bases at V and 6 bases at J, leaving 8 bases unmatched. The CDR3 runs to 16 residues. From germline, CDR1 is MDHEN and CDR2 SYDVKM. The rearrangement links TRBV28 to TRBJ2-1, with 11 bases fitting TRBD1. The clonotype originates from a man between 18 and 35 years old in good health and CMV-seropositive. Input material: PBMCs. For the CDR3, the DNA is TGTGCCAGCAGTTCCTACTGGACAGGGGGCTCCAATGAGCAGTTCTTC. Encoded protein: CASSSYWTGGSNEQFF.